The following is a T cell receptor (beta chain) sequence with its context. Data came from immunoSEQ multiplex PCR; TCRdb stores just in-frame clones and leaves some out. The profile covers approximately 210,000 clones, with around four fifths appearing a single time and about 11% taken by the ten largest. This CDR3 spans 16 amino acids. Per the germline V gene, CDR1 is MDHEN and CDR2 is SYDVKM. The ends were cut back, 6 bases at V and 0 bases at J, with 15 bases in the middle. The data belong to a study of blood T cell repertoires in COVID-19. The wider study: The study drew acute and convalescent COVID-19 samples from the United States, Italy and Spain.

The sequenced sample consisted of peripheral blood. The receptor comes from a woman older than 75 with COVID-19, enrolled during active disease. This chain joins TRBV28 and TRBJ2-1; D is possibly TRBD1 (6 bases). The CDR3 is CASSPRQVSSYNEQFF. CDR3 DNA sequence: TGTGCCAGCAGCCCTCGACAGGTTAGCTCCTACAATGAGCAGTTCTTC. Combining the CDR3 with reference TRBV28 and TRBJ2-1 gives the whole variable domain DVKVTQSSRYLVKRTGEKVFLECVQDMDHENMFWYRQDPGLGLRLIYFSYDVKMKEKGDIPEGYSVSREKKERFSLILESASTNQTSMYLCASSPRQVSSYNEQFFGPGTRLTVL.